This passage covers 28 T cell receptor beta chains from one sample sequenced in a study of beta chain features in type 1 diabetes. Regarding the study as a whole: In all four CD4+ subsets, TCRB CDR3 length was significantly, moderately reduced in type 1 diabetes.

Since all of the isolated RNA was reverse transcribed, expressed TCRB transcripts were what got sequenced. Sequencing used immunoSEQ multiplex PCR; TCRdb keeps in-frame clones, though not all of them. Of nearly 700,000 clones listed, around 15% were seen once; the top ten hold 0.02% to 0.025%. Their specific antigens are unknown. The sequenced material came from naive CD4+ T cells from blood. These receptors came from a man aged 18 to 30 with type 1 diabetes.

V usage is TRBV4-1 and J usage is TRBJ1-2, with D perhaps matching TRBD1 (5 bases). Trimming cost V 2 bases and J 3 bases, with 16 bases left between them. From germline, CDR1 is MGHRA and CDR2 YSYEKL. This CDR3 has 16 residues. DNA of the CDR3: TGCGCCAGCAGCCAAACAAGCGGAGAGGGGTACTATGGCTACACCTTC. This translates into CASSQTSGEGYYGYTF.

This clone was seen more than once but under ten times. The chain recombines TRBV15 with TRBJ1-5; D is undetermined. V was cut by 1 base and J by 1 base, with 26 bases left in between. CDR3 length equals 21 residues. CDR1 LNHNV and CDR2 YYDKDF come from the germline V gene (reference sequence). CDR3 amino acids: CATSRVFGSGGLGMSNQPQHF. CDR3 bases: TGTGCCACCAGCAGAGTATTCGGGAGTGGAGGGCTTGGTATGAGCAATCAGCCCCAGCATTTT.

This clone was seen a handful of times. This chain uses TRBV28 with TRBJ2-3, with TRBD1 matching over 7 bases. Germline V gives CDR1 MDHEN, CDR2 SYDVKM. This CDR3 has 13 residues. With V trimmed by 6 bases and J by 6 bases, 6 bases remained unmatched. The CDR3 protein is CASRRQGVDTQYF. The CDR3 region has the DNA TGTGCCAGCAGGCGACAGGGTGTTGATACGCAGTATTTT. Full variable domain (rest looked up from reference TRBV28 and TRBJ2-3): DVKVTQSSRYLVKRTGEKVFLECVQDMDHENMFWYRQDPGLGLRLIYFSYDVKMKEKGDIPEGYSVSREKKERFSLILESASTNQTSMYLCASRRQGVDTQYFGPGTRLTVL.

The chain combines TRBV30 with TRBJ2-7; weak D call: TRBD1 (5 bases). Germline CDR1 reads GTSNPN; CDR2 reads SVGIG (reference sequence). The CDR3 contains 11 residues. Trimming cost V 7 bases and J 9 bases, with 16 bases left between them. The CDR3 DNA reads as TGTGCCTTGAGCACAGGCCCCGGGCAGTACTTC. It yields the protein CALSTGPGQYF.

The sample holds a few counts of this clone. The CDR3 region has the DNA TGTGCCAGCAGCTACTACACCGGGGAGCTGTTTTTT. It specifies CASSYYTGELFF. This chain links TRBV6-1 with TRBJ2-2, with D unresolved. V gave up 6 bases and J gave up 3 bases, with 5 bases separating them. The CDR3 spans 12 residues. Germline loops: CDR1 MNHNS, CDR2 SASEGT.

Only a few counts were recorded for this clone. The rearrangement links TRBV7-9 to TRBJ2-7, with D possibly TRBD2 on 6 matching bases. Germline V gene sequence: CDR1 SEHNR, CDR2 FQNEAQ (reference sequence). This CDR3 is 13 amino acids long. V was trimmed by 7 bases and J by 1 base, leaving 11 bases between them. The CDR3 bases are TGTGCCAGCAATAGACTAGTTTCCTACGAGCAGTACTTC. Translation gives CASNRLVSYEQYF.

This clone was counted only a few times. The chain combines TRBV2 with TRBJ1-1; TRBD1 aligns across 7 bases. This CDR3 is 15 amino acids long. V was pared by 5 bases and J by 1 base, with 7 bases of the junction left unmatched. CDR1 SNHLY and CDR2 FYNNEI come from the germline V gene. DNA of the CDR3: TGTGCCAGCAGTACACAGGGGCTTGGGAACACTGAAGCTTTCTTT. Translated: CASSTQGLGNTEAFF. Combining the CDR3 with reference TRBV2 and TRBJ1-1 gives the whole variable domain EPEVTQTPSHQVTQMGQEVILRCVPISNHLYFYWYRQILGQKVEFLVSFYNNEISEKSEIFDDQFSVERPDGSNFTLKIRSTKLEDSAMYFCASSTQGLGNTEAFFGQGTRLTVV.

As for this clone: Other DNA sequences in this sample translate to the same CDR3. This chain uses TRBV30 with TRBJ1-3; D remains unclear. V shed 2 bases and J shed 4 bases, with 3 bases lying between them. This CDR3 comprises 11 residues. Per the germline V gene, CDR1 is GTSNPN and CDR2 is SVGIG (reference sequence). DNA for the CDR3: TGTGCCTGGAGTCTAGGAAACACCATATATTTT. It is translated as CAWSLGNTIYF.

This clone was observed a handful of times. The CDR3 region has the DNA TGCGCCAGCGCCTGGCGGGGGGGCGAAAATGAGCAGTTCTTC. Its translation: CASAWRGGENEQFF. The chain links TRBV4-1 to TRBJ2-1, with 9 positions matching TRBD2. The V segment lost 8 bases and the J segment 7 bases; nucleotides outside the gene matches: 9. The CDR3 runs 14 residues. Per the germline V gene, CDR1 is MGHRA and CDR2 is YSYEKL.

This sequence joins TRBV19 and TRBJ2-5; no firm D call. The CDR3 length is 13 residues. V lost 4 bases and J 4 bases, leaving 10 bases between the germline ends. Germline CDR1 reads LNHDA; CDR2 reads SQIVND (reference sequence). CDR3 region: CASSKDGIETQYF. CDR3 nucleotides: TGTGCCAGTAGTAAGGACGGAATAGAGACCCAGTACTTC. Together with reference TRBV19 and TRBJ2-5, the CDR3 gives the full variable domain: DGGITQSPKYLFRKEGQNVTLSCEQNLNHDAMYWYRQDPGQGLRLIYYSQIVNDFQKGDIAEGYSVSREKKESFPLTVTSAQKNPTAFYLCASSKDGIETQYFGPGTRLLVL.

The rearrangement links TRBV4-1 to TRBJ1-2, with 8 positions matching TRBD1. Germline CDR1 is MGHRA and CDR2 is YSYEKL. J was trimmed by 4 bases and V by 4 bases; bases with no gene match: 5. CDR3 length: 14 amino acids. CDR3 DNA: TGCGCCAGCAGCCCGGACAGGGCCATCTATGGCTACACCTTC. Protein: CASSPDRAIYGYTF.

The rearrangement joins TRBV9 to TRBJ1-2; D is unclear. Germline assignment: CDR1 SGDLS and CDR2 YYNGEE. The CDR3 consists of 12 residues. Trimming stripped 4 bases from V and 3 bases from J, with 7 bases between. The DNA of the CDR3 is TGTGCCAGCAGCAACCGGGACTATGGCTACACCTTC. Translation: CASSNRDYGYTF.

The gene calls are TRBV7-9 and TRBJ1-3, with D maybe TRBD1 (6 bases). The CDR3 has 18 residues. The V end lost 4 bases, the J end lost 0 bases, and 19 bases lay between the germline ends. Germline values: CDR1 SEHNR, CDR2 FQNEAQ (reference sequence). CDR3 in amino acids: CASSSPGHRAFSGNTIYF. CDR3 sequence (DNA): TGTGCCAGCAGCTCCCCGGGACACAGAGCTTTCTCTGGAAACACCATATATTTT. The entire variable domain, with the rest obtained from reference TRBV7-9 and TRBJ1-3, is as follows: DTGVSQNPRHKITKRGQNVTFRCDPISEHNRLYWYRQTLGQGPEFLTYFQNEAQLEKSRLLSDRFSAERPKGSFSTLEIQRTEQGDSAMYLCASSSPGHRAFSGNTIYFGEGSWLTVV.

This clone has a handful of counts. Written as DNA, the CDR3 is TGTGCCTGGTGTAGGAAACAGGGGGCCACTGAAGCTTTCTTT. It codes for CAWCRKQGATEAFF. The chain joins TRBV30 to TRBJ1-1; 9 bases agree with TRBD1. Trimming at V came to 5 bases and at J to 4 bases, leaving 8 bases not matched to a gene. Per germline, CDR1 GTSNPN and CDR2 SVGIG (reference sequence). CDR3 length: 14 amino acids.

As regards this clone: The same CDR3 also results from other DNA sequences found in this sample. The J gene is TRBJ2-5, the V gene TRBV10-3; D is uncertain. Germline lookup yields CDR1 ENHRY and CDR2 SYGVKD. CDR3 size: 12 residues. Trimming took 6 bases from V and 5 from J, leaving 10 bases between them. The CDR3 sequence is CAISPSRETQYF. CDR3 DNA: TGTGCCATCAGCCCCAGCCGGGAGACCCAGTACTTC.

This sequence joins TRBV29-1 and TRBJ2-2; 9 nucleotides align to TRBD1. Germline lookup yields CDR1 SQVTM and CDR2 ANQGSEA. Trimming at V came to 5 bases and at J to 0 bases, leaving 4 bases not matched to a gene. The CDR3 covers 15 residues. The chain's CDR3 is CSVIQGAPNTGELFF. The CDR3, as DNA: TGCAGCGTTATACAGGGGGCGCCGAACACCGGGGAGCTGTTTTTT.

This clone occurred a few times. The chain is built from TRBV13 and TRBJ2-1; D may be TRBD2 (6 bases). The CDR3 contains 13 residues. In germline, CDR1 is PRHDT, CDR2 FYEKMQ (reference sequence). V lost 5 bases to trimming and J lost 7 bases, with 12 bases between them. The CDR3 region is CASSAGTLNEQFF. The CDR3, as DNA: TGTGCCAGCAGCGCCGGGACTTTGAATGAGCAGTTCTTC.

The chain links TRBV7-2 to TRBJ1-6, with D hard to call. Trimming took off 0 bases at V and 7 bases at J, with 13 bases between the two ends. CDR3 size: 16 residues. Per the germline V gene, CDR1 is SGHTA and CDR2 is FQGNSA. The CDR3 nucleotides are TGTGCCAGCAGCTTAGCCCGGGGTTACATAAATTCACCCCTCCACTTT. Its protein is CASSLARGYINSPLHF.

V and J are TRBV5-1 and TRBJ2-1; TRBD1 matches 8 bases. This CDR3 has 15 residues. Trimming removed 4 bases from V and 1 base from J; junction bases left unmatched: 4. Germline V gives CDR1 SGHRS, CDR2 YFSETQ. CDR3: CASSRQGLSYNEQFF. The CDR3 region has the DNA TGCGCCAGCAGCAGACAGGGGCTTTCCTACAATGAGCAGTTCTTC.

This clone was detected a few times. The chain carries TRBV29-1 and TRBJ1-2; 7 bases are shared with TRBD1. CDR1 is SQVTM and CDR2 is ANQGSEA in the germline V gene. The CDR3 length is 13 residues. With V trimmed by 4 bases and J by 4 bases, 6 bases remained unmatched. The CDR3 loop is CSVAPTGTYGYTF. For the CDR3, the DNA is TGCAGCGTTGCCCCGACAGGGACCTATGGCTACACCTTC.

The chain links TRBV6-5 to TRBJ1-1; D not resolved. The CDR3 loop spans 11 amino acids. Per the germline V gene, CDR1 is MNHEY and CDR2 is SVGAGI. Trimming stripped 4 bases from V and 8 bases from J, with 8 bases between. The CDR3 sequence is CASSSRLEAFF. CDR3 bases: TGTGCCAGCAGTTCGAGACTAGAAGCTTTCTTT.

The V gene is TRBV4-1, the J gene TRBJ1-1; possibly TRBD1 for D (5 bases). The CDR3 sequence is 16 residues long. The germline gives CDR1 MGHRA, CDR2 YSYEKL. Trimming stripped 1 base from V and 3 bases from J, with 15 bases between. The CDR3 nucleotides are TGCGCCAGCAGCCAAGGTGGGGCAGGGTTGGACACTGAAGCTTTCTTT. Translated, it gives CASSQGGAGLDTEAFF.

This chain links TRBV6-1 with TRBJ1-2; tentative D call: TRBD1 (6 bases). The ends were cut back, 5 bases at V and 4 bases at J, with 17 bases in the middle. Germline V gene data show CDR1 as MNHNS and CDR2 as SASEGT. The CDR3 sequence is 15 residues long. The CDR3 nucleotides are TGTGCCAGCAGTCAGGGGAGGCTTCATGGCTATGGCTACACCTTC. Translation: CASSQGRLHGYGYTF.

This chain connects TRBV5-1 to TRBJ1-2; D perhaps matches TRBD1 (6 bases). The CDR3 sequence is 14 residues long. V dropped 4 bases and J dropped 5 bases, with 15 bases sitting between them. In germline, CDR1 is SGHRS, CDR2 YFSETQ. CDR3 sequence: CASSESGQPYGYTF. The CDR3 DNA is TGCGCCAGCAGCGAGAGCGGACAGCCATATGGCTACACCTTC.

The V call is TRBV18, the J call TRBJ2-3; a possible D gene is TRBD2 (6 bases). CDR1 and CDR2 from the germline V gene are KGHSH and LQKENI. This CDR3 is 17 amino acids long. With 3 bases removed from V and 0 bases from J, the gap between germline ends came to 16 bases. CDR3 sequence: CASSPPSRGPSTDTQYF. The CDR3 bases are TGTGCCAGCTCACCCCCCTCGCGGGGCCCTAGCACAGATACGCAGTATTTT.

This clone came up a few times. The V and J genes are TRBV9 and TRBJ2-5; a weak D match, TRBD2 (6 bases). Trimming pared 4 bases from V and 1 base from J, leaving 14 bases between. Germline loops: CDR1 SGDLS, CDR2 YYNGEE. The CDR3 consists of 15 residues. In DNA, the CDR3 is TGTGCCAGCAGCCCGAGAGGGCGGGGCCAAGAGACCCAGTACTTC. The encoded protein is CASSPRGRGQETQYF.

The chain joins TRBV5-1 to TRBJ1-1, with D hard to call. This CDR3 has 13 residues. Trimming stripped 0 bases from V and 11 bases from J, with 14 bases between. Looked up from germline, CDR1 is SGHRS and CDR2 is YFSETQ. Written as DNA, the CDR3 is TGCGCCAGCAGCTTGGCCGGCGCTATCGAGGCTTTCTTT. It specifies CASSLAGAIEAFF. Using reference TRBV5-1 and TRBJ1-1 for the parts outside the CDR3, the full variable domain is KAGVTQTPRYLIKTRGQQVTLSCSPISGHRSVSWYQQTPGQGLQFLFEYFSETQRNKGNFPGRFSGRQFSNSRSEMNVSTLELGDSALYLCASSLAGAIEAFFGQGTRLTVV.

The genes are TRBV30 and TRBJ1-3, with 8 nucleotides matching TRBD1. V shed 3 bases, J shed 3 bases, and the junction held 7 bases outside the gene matches. The CDR3 covers 15 residues. Per the germline V gene, CDR1 is GTSNPN and CDR2 is SVGIG (reference sequence). CDR3 region: CAWRSTGGSGNTIYF. The CDR3 DNA reads as TGTGCCTGGAGGTCTACAGGGGGGAGTGGAAACACCATATATTTT.